The 8 T cell receptor beta chains given below trace back to one sample, sequenced in a study of T cells in localized non-small cell lung cancer. Profiled with immunoSEQ multiplex PCR; TCRdb holds only in-frame clones, not every one. The data hold around 41,000 clones, with about 86% observed a single time. Sequencing was performed on peripheral blood, taken before any cancer treatment. Receptor source: a man aged 35-75 years with stage I lung adenocarcinoma.

The genes are TRBV5-1 and TRBJ2-7; maybe TRBD1 (6 bases). CDR1 is SGHRS, CDR2 YFSETQ, per germline. The CDR3 runs 13 residues. Trimming removed 3 bases at V and 4 bases at J, with 11 bases between. DNA of the CDR3: TGCGCCAGCAGCTCCACGGACAGTTACGAGCAGTACTTC. Translated: CASSSTDSYEQYF.

This clone occurred a few times. The chain joins TRBV5-1 to TRBJ1-5; D remains unclear. The germline V gene has CDR1 SGHRS and CDR2 YFSETQ. The CDR3 loop spans 13 amino acids. Trimming removed 8 bases from V and 6 bases from J, with 15 bases in between. CDR3 sequence: CASSAQGGQPQHF. The CDR3 DNA reads TGCGCCAGTTCCGCACAAGGTGGTCAGCCCCAGCATTTT.

This chain connects TRBV10-3 to TRBJ1-2; D is ambiguous. Trimming cost V 3 bases and J 8 bases, with 13 bases left between them. The CDR3 extends over 13 amino acids. CDR1 and CDR2 (germline): ENHRY, SYGVKD. CDR3 loop: CAISETQVAGYTF. Here the CDR3 DNA reads TGTGCCATCAGTGAAACTCAAGTGGCGGGCTACACCTTC.

The chain is built from TRBV28 and TRBJ2-1, with D perhaps matching TRBD2 (5 bases). The V end lost 8 bases, the J end lost 6 bases, and 11 bases lay between the germline ends. Germline CDR1 reads MDHEN; CDR2 reads SYDVKM. The CDR3 totals 12 residues. The CDR3: CASQKRTNEQFF. DNA of the CDR3: TGTGCCAGCCAAAAGCGGACCAATGAGCAGTTCTTC.

This clone was seen only once. V usage is TRBV10-3 and J usage is TRBJ1-5; possible D gene TRBD1, 6 bases. Trimming removed 4 bases from V and 0 bases from J, with 7 bases in between. This CDR3 is 14 amino acids long. Germline CDR1 is ENHRY and CDR2 is SYGVKD. The DNA for the CDR3 is TGTGCCATCAGTGCGACAGGTAGCAATCAGCCCCAGCATTTT. Translating gives CAISATGSNQPQHF.

The chain uses TRBV30 and TRBJ2-5; no clear D gene. The CDR3 sequence is 13 residues long. From germline, CDR1 is GTSNPN and CDR2 SVGIG (reference sequence). Trimming cost V 1 base and J 1 base, with 7 bases left between them. CDR3 DNA: TGTGCCTGGAGTGGGGTAGTCCAAGAGACCCAGTACTTC. The encoded protein is CAWSGVVQETQYF. Full variable domain (remainder filled in from reference TRBV30 and TRBJ2-5): SQTIHQWPATLVQPVGSPLSLECTVEGTSNPNLYWYRQAAGRGLQLLFYSVGIGQISSEVPQNLSASRPQDRQFILSSKKLLLSDSGFYLCAWSGVVQETQYFGPGTRLLVL.

This sequence joins TRBV30 and TRBJ1-1; D may be TRBD1 (6 bases). The CDR3 is 12 amino acids. Germline lookup yields CDR1 GTSNPN and CDR2 SVGIG (reference sequence). The V end was cut by 3 bases, the J end by 6 bases, with 11 bases between. The CDR3 DNA is TGTGCCTGGAGGTGGGGGGCCGCTGAAGCTTTCTTT. This encodes CAWRWGAAEAFF.

The CDR3: CASSVAGDPIYEQYF. In nucleotides, the CDR3 is TGTGCCAGCAGCGTCGCAGGGGACCCCATCTACGAGCAGTACTTC. The chain has TRBV9 and TRBJ2-7; the D gene is possibly TRBD1 (6 bases). Germline CDR1 is SGDLS and CDR2 is YYNGEE. This CDR3 comprises 15 residues. V lost 2 bases, J lost 3 bases, and 15 bases lay in between. Drawing the rest from reference TRBV9 and TRBJ2-7, the complete variable domain is DSGVTQTPKHLITATGQRVTLRCSPRSGDLSVYWYQQSLDQGLQFLIQYYNGEERAKGNILERFSAQQFPDLHSELNLSSLELGDSALYFCASSVAGDPIYEQYFGPGTRLTVT.